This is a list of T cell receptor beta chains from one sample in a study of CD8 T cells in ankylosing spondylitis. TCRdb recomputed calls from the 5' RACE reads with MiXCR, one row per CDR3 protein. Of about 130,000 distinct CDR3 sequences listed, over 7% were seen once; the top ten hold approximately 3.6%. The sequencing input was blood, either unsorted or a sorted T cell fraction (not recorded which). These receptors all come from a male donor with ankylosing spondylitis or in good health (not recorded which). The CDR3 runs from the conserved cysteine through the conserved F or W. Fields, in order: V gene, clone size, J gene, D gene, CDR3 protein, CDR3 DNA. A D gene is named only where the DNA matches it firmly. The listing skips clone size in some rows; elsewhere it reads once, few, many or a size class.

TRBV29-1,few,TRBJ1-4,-,CSVLSGEKLFF,TGCAGCGTTCTATCGGGAGAAAAACTGTTTTTT
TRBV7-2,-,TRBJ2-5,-,CASSLNGNQETQYF,TGTGCCAGCAGCTTAAACGGGAACCAAGAGACCCAGTACTTC
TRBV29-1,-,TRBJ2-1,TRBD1,CSDVQGDYNEQFF,TGCAGCGACGTACAGGGGGACTACAATGAGCAGTTCTTC
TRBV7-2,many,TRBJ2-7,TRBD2,CASSLGGSGGSYEQYF,TGTGCCAGCAGCTTAGGGGGTAGCGGGGGCTCCTACGAGCAGTACTTC
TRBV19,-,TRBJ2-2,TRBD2,CASSREGANTGELFF,TGTGCCAGTAGTAGGGAGGGCGCTAACACCGGGGAGCTGTTTTTT
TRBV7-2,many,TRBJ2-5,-,CASSSEIETQYF,TGTGCCAGCAGCTCCGAGATAGAGACCCAGTACTTC
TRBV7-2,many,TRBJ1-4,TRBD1,CASSTRTGPTNEKLFF,TGTGCCAGCAGCACCAGGACAGGGCCAACTAATGAAAAACTGTTTTTT
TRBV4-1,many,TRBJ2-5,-,CASSQDPLTRTGMETQYF,TGCGCCAGCAGCCAAGATCCCCTCACTAGGACGGGAATGGAGACCCAGTACTTC
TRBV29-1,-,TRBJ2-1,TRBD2,CSGVGWGGSYNEQFF,TGCAGCGGTGTCGGTTGGGGGGGTTCCTACAATGAGCAGTTCTTC
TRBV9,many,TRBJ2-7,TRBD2,CASSKEIAGVSNEQYF,TGTGCCAGCAGCAAGGAAATAGCGGGAGTTTCCAACGAGCAGTACTTC
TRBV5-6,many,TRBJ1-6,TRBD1,CASSLSRTGQSPLHF,TGTGCCAGCAGCTTGTCTCGGACAGGGCAATCACCCCTCCACTTT
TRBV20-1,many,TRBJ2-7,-,CSAWARGGPDYEQYF,TGCAGTGCCTGGGCTCGGGGAGGACCCGACTACGAGCAGTACTTC
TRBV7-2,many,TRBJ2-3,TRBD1,CASKDRGGTDTQYF,TGTGCCAGCAAAGACAGGGGGGGCACAGATACGCAGTATTTT
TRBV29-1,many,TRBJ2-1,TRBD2,CSVEGTSGEGSYNEQFF,TGCAGCGTTGAAGGGACTAGCGGAGAGGGCTCCTACAATGAGCAGTTCTTC
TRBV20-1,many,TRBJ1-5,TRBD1,CSALGQSNQPQHF,TGCAGTGCCCTGGGACAGAGCAATCAGCCCCAGCATTTT
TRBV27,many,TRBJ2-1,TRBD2,CASSSGTSGRNEQFF,TGTGCCAGCAGTTCTGGGACTAGCGGGAGGAATGAGCAGTTCTTC
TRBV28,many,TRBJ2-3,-,CASSFQTTASRTQYF,TGTGCCAGCAGTTTCCAAACGACAGCCTCGAGGACGCAGTATTTT
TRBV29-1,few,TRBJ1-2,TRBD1,CSVSFRDRVGGYTF,TGCAGCGTGTCGTTCCGGGACAGGGTCGGTGGCTACACCTTC
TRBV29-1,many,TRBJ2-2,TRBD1,CSVRTTGGTGELFF,TGCAGCGTTCGAACGACAGGGGGGACCGGGGAGCTGTTTTTT
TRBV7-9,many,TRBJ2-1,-,CASSFRESYNEQFF,TGTGCCAGCAGCTTTAGGGAGTCCTACAATGAGCAGTTCTTC
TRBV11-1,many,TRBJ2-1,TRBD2,CASSLAGAGFYYEQFF,TGTGCCAGCAGCTTAGCAGGAGCGGGATTCTATTATGAGCAGTTCTTC
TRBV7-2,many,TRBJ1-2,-,CASSLVGDCYTF,TGTGCCAGCAGCTTAGTCGGGGACTGCTACACCTTC
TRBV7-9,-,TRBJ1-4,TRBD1,CASSYRQGIREKLFF,TGTGCCAGCAGCTATAGACAGGGGATTCGGGAAAAACTGTTTTTT
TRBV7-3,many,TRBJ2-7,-,CASSLSTVDEQYF,TGTGCCAGCAGCTTATCGACAGTCGACGAGCAGTACTTC
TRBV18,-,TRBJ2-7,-,CASSRFRENYEQYF,TGTGCCAGCTCAAGATTTCGGGAGAACTACGAGCAGTACTTC
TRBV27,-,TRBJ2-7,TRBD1,CASSFPGQGGVYEQYF,TGTGCCAGCAGTTTTCCCGGACAGGGTGGGGTCTACGAGCAGTACTTC
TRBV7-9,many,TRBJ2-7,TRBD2,CASSSSTSGRYEQYF,TGTGCCAGCAGCTCCTCGACTAGCGGGAGGTACGAGCAGTACTTC
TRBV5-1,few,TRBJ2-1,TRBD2,CASSLIASGTYNEQFF,TGCGCCAGCAGCTTGATCGCTAGCGGAACCTACAATGAGCAGTTCTTC
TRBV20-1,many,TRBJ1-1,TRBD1,CSAPKTGGNEAFF,TGCAGTGCTCCAAAGACAGGGGGTAATGAAGCTTTCTTT
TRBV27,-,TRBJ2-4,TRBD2,CASSFRTSGRGSQNIQYF,TGTGCCAGCAGTTTCCGGACTAGCGGGAGAGGGTCACAAAACATTCAGTACTTC
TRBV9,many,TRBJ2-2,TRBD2,CASRGGPGIVMSDGELFF,TGTGCCAGCCGGGGGGGACCAGGGATCGTGATGAGTGACGGGGAGCTGTTTTTT
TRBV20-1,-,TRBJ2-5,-,CSAARDINQETQYF,TGCAGTGCTGCTCGGGACATAAACCAAGAGACCCAGTACTTC
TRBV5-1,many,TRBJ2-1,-,CANKIKDWSSYNEQFF,TGCGCCAACAAGATTAAAGACTGGAGCTCCTACAATGAGCAGTTCTTC
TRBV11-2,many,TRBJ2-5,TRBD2,CASSPTTSGRQTQYF,TGTGCCAGCAGCCCCACGACTAGCGGGAGACAGACCCAGTACTTC
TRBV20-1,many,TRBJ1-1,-,CSARYWTLNTEAFF,TGCAGTGCTAGATACTGGACACTTAACACTGAAGCTTTCTTT
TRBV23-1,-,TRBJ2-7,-,CASSQSLLTYEQYF,TGCGCCAGCAGTCAATCCCTCCTAACCTACGAGCAGTACTTC
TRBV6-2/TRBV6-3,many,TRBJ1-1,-,CASSYVFLRRRNKEDTEAFF,TGTGCCAGCAGTTACGTTTTTCTCCGGAGACGGAACAAAGAAGACACTGAAGCTTTCTTT
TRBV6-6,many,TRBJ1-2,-,CASSPGAEYGYTF,TGTGCCAGCAGTCCGGGGGCGGAATATGGCTACACCTTC
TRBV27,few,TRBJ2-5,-,CASRRTTGQETQYF,TGTGCCAGCAGGCGGACAACGGGGCAAGAGACCCAGTACTTC
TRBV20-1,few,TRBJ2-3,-,CSAPRRMGDGTDTQYF,TGCAGTGCTCCCCGACGGATGGGGGATGGCACAGATACGCAGTATTTT
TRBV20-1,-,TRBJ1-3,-,CSAGVLGSGNTIYF,TGCAGTGCTGGGGTCTTGGGCTCTGGAAACACCATATATTTT
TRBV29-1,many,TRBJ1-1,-,CSVELQGTNTEAFF,TGCAGCGTTGAGCTACAGGGAACGAACACTGAAGCTTTCTTT